A selection of T cell receptor beta chains follows, all from one sample in a study of cytomegalovirus exposure and HLA in healthy donors. The method was immunoSEQ multiplex PCR; TCRdb's version includes in-frame clones alone and lacks a portion of them. The repertoire holds around 140,000 clones, with around 75% as singletons. What was sequenced was PBMCs. These receptors came from a man aged 35 to 55 in good health and CMV-seronegative. Each CDR3 is given with its conserved first and last residue. Each record gives: D gene, clone size, J gene, V gene, CDR3 protein, CDR3 DNA. A D gene is named only where the DNA matches it firmly. Clone size is shown for a subset of rows, as once, few, many or a class of expanded clone.

D gene: NA; clone size: NA; J gene: TRBJ1-2; V gene: TRBV4-1; CDR3 protein: CASSQGAGATYGYTF; CDR3 DNA: TGCGCCAGCAGCCAAGGAGCGGGGGCGACCTACGGCTACACCTTC
D gene: NA; clone size: NA; J gene: TRBJ1-2; V gene: TRBV2; CDR3 protein: CASSEFGSNGYTF; CDR3 DNA: TGTGCCAGCAGTGAGTTCGGGTCCAATGGCTACACCTTC
D gene: NA; clone size: NA; J gene: TRBJ2-1; V gene: TRBV19; CDR3 protein: CASTLRGPLTYNEQFF; CDR3 DNA: TGTGCCAGTACCCTAAGGGGCCCCCTAACTTACAATGAGCAGTTCTTC
D gene: NA; clone size: NA; J gene: TRBJ2-7; V gene: TRBV4-3; CDR3 protein: CASSQVGQGIVYF; CDR3 DNA: NA
D gene: NA; clone size: few; J gene: TRBJ1-5; V gene: TRBV2; CDR3 protein: CASSAPGQFSNQPQHF; CDR3 DNA: TGTGCCAGCAGTGCCCCCGGACAGTTTAGCAATCAGCCCCAGCATTTT
D gene: NA; clone size: few; J gene: TRBJ1-1; V gene: TRBV30; CDR3 protein: CAWSTNVDTEAFF; CDR3 DNA: TGTGCCTGGAGTACTAACGTGGACACTGAAGCTTTCTTT
D gene: TRBD1; clone size: NA; J gene: TRBJ1-2; V gene: TRBV6-1; CDR3 protein: CASSEQGAADGYTF; CDR3 DNA: TGTGCCAGCAGTGAACAGGGGGCTGCGGATGGCTACACCTTC
D gene: NA; clone size: NA; J gene: TRBJ2-7; V gene: TRBV11-2; CDR3 protein: CASSLLSSYEQYF; CDR3 DNA: TGTGCCAGCAGCTTACTGAGCTCCTACGAGCAGTACTTC
D gene: NA; clone size: NA; J gene: TRBJ1-5; V gene: TRBV7-2; CDR3 protein: CASSAHLGNQPQHF; CDR3 DNA: TGTGCCAGCAGCGCGCATCTGGGCAATCAGCCCCAGCATTTT
D gene: NA; clone size: NA; J gene: TRBJ2-7; V gene: TRBV9; CDR3 protein: CASSVATTVGGEQYF; CDR3 DNA: TGTGCCAGCAGCGTAGCTACCACCGTCGGGGGCGAGCAGTACTTC